What follows are 16 T cell receptor beta chains derived from one specimen sequenced in a study of low-dose radiotherapy and immunotherapy resistance in tumors. The time point here: after trial treatment. Treatment of the sample: LDRT plus nivolumab, ipilimumab, low-dose cyclophosphamide and aspirin (RACIN trial). TRAV- and TRBV-specific primers primed first-strand cDNA, covering alpha and beta chains. PCR amplification of the TCRs was performed with Phusion for 20 PCR cycles, and it relied on a constant-region primer together with a V-primer adapter. In TCRdb, the reads were re-called with MiXCR into one record per CDR3 protein. Of about 80,000 distinct CDR3 sequences listed, around 17% were seen once; the top ten hold 1.3% to 1.5%. The sample consisted of PBMCs, taken after low-dose radiotherapy plus immunotherapy. The receptors stem from a male donor with prostate cancer.

This clonotype showed up many times. The rearrangement links TRBV4-3 to TRBJ2-1, with a tentative D call TRBD2 (6 bases). Trimming took 4 bases from V and 10 from J, leaving 14 bases between them. This CDR3 is 13 amino acids long. Germline CDR1 and CDR2: LGHNA and YSLEER. Written as DNA, the CDR3 is TGCGCCAGCAGCCCGGGACTTCAAGGGGAGCAGTTCTTC. The encoded protein is CASSPGLQGEQFF.

This clonotype was detected once. V and J are TRBV19 and TRBJ1-5, with 8 positions matching TRBD1. Germline V gene lookup returns CDR1 LNHDA and CDR2 SQIVND (reference sequence). This CDR3 is 15 amino acids long. The ends lost 6 bases at V and 5 bases at J; junction bases unmatched: 9. The CDR3 is CASRTSGTGYQPQHF. The CDR3 DNA sequence: TGTGCCAGTAGAACCTCCGGGACAGGATATCAGCCCCAGCATTTT. Combining the CDR3 with reference TRBV19 and TRBJ1-5 gives the whole variable domain DGGITQSPKYLFRKEGQNVTLSCEQNLNHDAMYWYRQDPGQGLRLIYYSQIVNDFQKGDIAEGYSVSREKKESFPLTVTSAQKNPTAFYLCASRTSGTGYQPQHFGDGTRLSIL.

The table lists this clonotype with many counts. The rearrangement uses TRBV7-2 and TRBJ2-7, with a possible D match to TRBD1 (6 bases). This CDR3 region has 15 residues. Germline CDR1 SGHTA, CDR2 FQGNSA. V lost 7 bases to trimming and J lost 0 bases, with 16 bases between them. CDR3: CASMNLQGHSYEQYF. CDR3 nucleotide sequence: TGTGCCAGCATGAATTTACAGGGCCACTCCTACGAGCAGTACTTC.

At least ten counts were recorded for this clonotype. V is TRBV6-6 and J is TRBJ1-2, with 7 bases matching TRBD1. The V gene's germline CDR1 is MNHNY and CDR2 SVGAGI (reference sequence). The length of the CDR3 is 13 residues. Trimming at V came to 7 bases and at J to 4 bases, leaving 6 bases not matched to a gene. In DNA form, the CDR3 reads TGTGCCAGCATGAAAGGGACAGCCTATGGCTACACCTTC. The encoded protein is CASMKGTAYGYTF.

The sample holds many counts of this clonotype. The gene calls are TRBV6-2 or TRBV6-3 and TRBJ2-2; possible D gene TRBD1, 6 bases. The CDR3 has 15 residues. V dropped 8 bases and J dropped 1 base, with 14 bases sitting between them. Germline V gene data show CDR1 as MNHEY and CDR2 as SVGEGT. This CDR3 is CASASGQLNTGELFF. The CDR3 DNA reads TGTGCCAGCGCCTCCGGACAGTTGAACACCGGGGAGCTGTTTTTT.

On this clonotype itself: This likely stems from a read error, as it lies one base from a far larger clone. The chain joins TRBV20-1 to TRBJ2-1; TRBD1 aligns across 11 bases. CDR1 and CDR2 (germline): DFQATT, SNEGSKA (reference sequence). The junction had 15 bases not matched to a gene; V was cut back by 1 base and J by 10 bases. The CDR3 has 17 residues. The CDR3 DNA is TGCAGTGCTAGAGGACTGTGGGACAGGGGGAGCTCCTACGAGCAGTTCTTC. This codes for CSARGLWDRGSSYEQFF.

There are many counts of this clonotype. The chain employs TRBV2 and TRBJ2-7, with D uncertain. Germline lookup yields CDR1 SNHLY and CDR2 FYNNEI. Trimming removed 7 bases from V and 2 bases from J, with 18 bases in between. This CDR3 region has 15 residues. CDR3 in amino acids: CASNLGPGSPYEQYF. In DNA form, the CDR3 reads TGTGCCAGCAACCTCGGTCCGGGCTCCCCCTACGAGCAGTACTTC.

In its sample, this clonotype was seen a few times. The V gene is TRBV5-4, the J gene TRBJ2-1, with 12 bases matching TRBD2. CDR1 and CDR2 from the germline V gene are SGHNT and YYREEE (reference sequence). The J segment lost 7 bases and the V segment lost 1 base, leaving 9 bases of the junction unmatched. The CDR3 length is 17 residues. The CDR3 region has the DNA TGTGCCAGCAGCTTGAGCGATCTAGCGGGAGGGAAAAATGAGCAGTTCTTC. Translating it yields CASSLSDLAGGKNEQFF. The full variable domain, its missing parts supplied by reference TRBV5-4 and TRBJ2-1, is ETGVTQSPTHLIKTRGQQVTLRCSSQSGHNTVSWYQQALGQGPQFIFQYYREEENGRGNFPPRFSGLQFPNYSSELNVNALELDDSALYLCASSLSDLAGGKNEQFFGPGTRLTVL.

This clonotype was recorded many times. This chain connects TRBV6-2 or TRBV6-3 to TRBJ1-5; 7 bases match TRBD1. Germline CDR1 reads MNHEY; CDR2 reads SVGEGT. The CDR3 runs to 15 residues. The trim removed 10 bases at V and 1 base at J, leaving 10 bases unmatched. CDR3 nucleotides: TGTGCCACCGCACTGACAGGGTTCAGCAATCAGCCCCAGCATTTT. Its translation is CATALTGFSNQPQHF.

This clonotype was seen ten or more times. CDR3 sequence (DNA): TGTGCCAGCAGCCAAGCTTCCAGTCTAGCCAAAAACATTCAGTACTTC. As protein: CASSQASSLAKNIQYF. This chain uses TRBV3-1 with TRBJ2-4; D remains unclear. The CDR3 consists of 16 residues. Germline V gives CDR1 LGHDT, CDR2 YNNKEL (reference sequence). V gave up 1 base and J gave up 0 bases, with 10 bases separating them. Drawing the rest from reference TRBV3-1 and TRBJ2-4, the complete variable domain is DTAVSQTPKYLVTQMGNDKSIKCEQNLGHDTMYWYKQDSKKFLKIMFSYNNKELIINETVPNRFSPKSPDKAHLNLHINSLELGDSAVYFCASSQASSLAKNIQYFGAGTRLSVL.

This clonotype was found many times. This chain links TRBV3-1 with TRBJ1-6; 8 nucleotides line up with TRBD1. CDR1 is LGHDT and CDR2 is YNNKEL in the germline V gene (reference sequence). Trimming took 1 base from V and 7 from J; bases not matched to a gene: 3. The CDR3 contains 15 residues. CDR3 amino acids: CASSQGDRTNSPLHF. CDR3 nucleotide sequence: TGTGCCAGCAGCCAAGGGGACAGGACCAATTCACCCCTCCACTTT.

In its sample, this clonotype was seen many times. The chain joins TRBV2 to TRBJ2-3; D is uncertain. The CDR3 has 13 amino acids. Trimming cost V 7 bases and J 2 bases, with 10 bases left between them. Germline CDR1 reads SNHLY; CDR2 reads FYNNEI. DNA for the CDR3: TGTGCCAGCACCTTAATATTCACAGATACGCAGTATTTT. This sequence encodes CASTLIFTDTQYF.

As for this clonotype: Since a far larger clone is one base different, this is likely a read error. This rearrangement joins TRBV6-1 to TRBJ2-2; 9 nucleotides line up with TRBD2. The ends lost 5 bases at V and 1 base at J; junction bases unmatched: 5. CDR1 MNHNS and CDR2 SASEGT come from the germline V gene. The CDR3 is 16 residues long. The CDR3 region has the DNA TGTGCCAGCAGTCGGACTAGCGAGGGGAACACCGGGGAGCTGTTTTTT. Protein product: CASSRTSEGNTGELFF.

Ten or more counts support this clonotype. The chain couples TRBV5-1 to TRBJ2-3, with 7 nucleotides matching TRBD2. The CDR3 totals 17 residues. The germline V gene encodes CDR1 SGHRS and CDR2 YFSETQ. The J segment lost 0 bases and the V segment lost 0 bases, leaving 7 bases of the junction unmatched. The CDR3 DNA follows: TGCGCCAGCAGCTTGGCCTGGTCTAGCGGAAGCACAGATACGCAGTATTTT. It specifies CASSLAWSSGSTDTQYF.

This clonotype was found many times. This sequence joins TRBV20-1 and TRBJ2-1; 9 bases map to TRBD2. The CDR3 sequence is 16 residues long. CDR1 and CDR2 from the germline V gene are DFQATT and SNEGSKA (reference sequence). The V segment lost 2 bases and the J segment 0 bases; nucleotides outside the gene matches: 5. The DNA of the CDR3 is TGCAGTGCTAGAATGAGTAGCGGGAGCTCCTACAATGAGCAGTTCTTC. It specifies CSARMSSGSSYNEQFF.

This clonotype came up many times. This chain uses TRBV7-8 with TRBJ2-5; perhaps TRBD1 as D (5 bases). Per germline, CDR1 SGHVS and CDR2 FQNEAQ. This CDR3 has 12 amino acids. The germline V and J ends were trimmed by 1 base and 5 bases, with 5 bases remaining between them. As DNA, the CDR3 is TGTGCCAGCAGCTTAGGACAGGAGACCCAGTACTTC. Protein: CASSLGQETQYF.